Listed below are T cell receptor beta chains from one sample, sequenced in a study of blood T cell repertoires in COVID-19. The assay was immunoSEQ multiplex PCR, and TCRdb's table has in-frame clones only and misses some. The data contain about 200,000 clones, 85% to 90% of them singletons. The sample taken for sequencing was PBMCs or T cells enriched from blood (not recorded which). These receptors all come from a man in his thirties or forties who had recovered from COVID-19. Both conserved end residues are part of each CDR3. Fields, in order: J gene, V gene, D gene, CDR3 length, clone size, CDR3 DNA, CDR3 protein. A D gene is named only where the DNA matches it firmly. Size values are once, few and many counts, or a class for expanded clones, and some rows have none.

TRBJ2-3	TRBV10-3	TRBD2	15	NA	TGTGCCATCAGTGTAGTAGCGGGGGGCACAGATACGCAGTATTTT	CAISVVAGGTDTQYF
TRBJ1-5	TRBV19	NA	15	NA	TGTGCCAGTAATCCTACAGGGAGTAGCAATCAGCCCCAGCATTTT	CASNPTGSSNQPQHF
TRBJ1-2	TRBV19	TRBD1	13	NA	TGTGCCAGTAGTTTCGAGGGGGCTGTCGGCTACACCTTC	CASSFEGAVGYTF
TRBJ2-7	TRBV19	TRBD2	14	NA	TGTGCCAGTAGTACTAGCGGTGCCCCCTACGAGCAGTACTTC	CASSTSGAPYEQYF
TRBJ2-7	TRBV6-6	TRBD2	16	few	TGTGCCAGCAGTTACTCTGACCTAGCGGGACCCTACGAGCAGTACTTC	CASSYSDLAGPYEQYF
TRBJ2-7	TRBV30	NA	12	NA	TGTGCCTGGACCCGCGGATCCTACGAGCAGTACTTC	CAWTRGSYEQYF
TRBJ2-3	TRBV11-2	TRBD2	17	once	TGTGCCAGCAGCTTCTCCGGGACTAGCGGGAGAACAGATACGCAGTATTTT	CASSFSGTSGRTDTQYF
TRBJ1-5	TRBV28	TRBD1	15	NA	TGTGCCAGCAGCAAAGGGGGCGGGAGCAATCAGCCCCAGCATTTT	CASSKGGGSNQPQHF
TRBJ2-3	TRBV2	TRBD2	16	NA	TGTGCCAGCAGAGAGACTAGCGGGAGGCCCACAGATACGCAGTATTTT	CASRETSGRPTDTQYF
TRBJ2-3	TRBV24-1	NA	14	NA	TGTGCCACCAGACCGACAGACAACACAGATACGCAGTATTTT	CATRPTDNTDTQYF
TRBJ2-7	TRBV2	TRBD2	15	NA	TGTGCCAGCAGCCGAAACCAGCGGGGAACCTACGAGCAGTACTTC	CASSRNQRGTYEQYF
TRBJ2-5	TRBV11-2	NA	15	once	TGTGCCAGCAGCTTAGGAGCGGGTAGCCAAGAGACCCAGTACTTC	CASSLGAGSQETQYF
TRBJ2-1	TRBV21-1	NA	13	NA	TGTGCCACCAGGACAGGCTACTTCGATGAGCAGTTCTTC	CATRTGYFDEQFF
TRBJ2-3	TRBV5-1	NA	15	NA	TGCGCCAGCAGTCCGTTTAAGAGGAACACAGATACGCAGTATTTT	CASSPFKRNTDTQYF
TRBJ1-2	TRBV7-2	NA	14	NA	TGTGCCAGCAGCTCGCCCAAACGGAACTATGGCTACACCTTC	CASSSPKRNYGYTF
TRBJ1-2	TRBV19	NA	12	once	TGTGCCAGTACGGCAGGGTTGTATGGCTACACCTTC	CASTAGLYGYTF
TRBJ1-1	TRBV4-2	NA	15	NA	TGTGCCAGCAGCCAAGGGTATGGCGGAGACACTGAAGCTTTCTTT	CASSQGYGGDTEAFF
TRBJ2-1	TRBV6-2/TRBV6-3	TRBD2	17	few	TGTGCCAGCAGTTATCACGGGACTAGCGGGATTAGAAATGAGCAGTTCTTC	CASSYHGTSGIRNEQFF
TRBJ1-6	TRBV28	NA	14	NA	TGTGCCAGCAGTATCCTACAGAATAATTCACCCCTCCACTTT	CASSILQNNSPLHF
TRBJ1-2	TRBV6-2/TRBV6-3	NA	14	many	TGTGCCAGCAGTTACTCTACAGGAAACTATGGCTACACCTTC	CASSYSTGNYGYTF
TRBJ2-3	TRBV27	NA	16	once	TGTGCCAGCAGCACCCGCGAGAGGCCCAAGACAGATACGCAGTATTTT	CASSTRERPKTDTQYF
TRBJ1-6	TRBV19	TRBD1	15	few	TGTGCCAGTAGTGCCTACGGGACAGAAAATTCACCCCTCCACTTT	CASSAYGTENSPLHF
TRBJ1-3	TRBV6-5	NA	11	NA	TGTGCCACTCGACAGGGAAACACCATATATTTT	CATRQGNTIYF
TRBJ1-6	TRBV7-2	TRBD1	14	once	TGTGCCAGCAGCAGGGACAGGGGATATTCACCCCTCCACTTT	CASSRDRGYSPLHF
TRBJ1-2	TRBV25-1	TRBD1	12	NA	TGTGCCAGCTCCGGGACAGACTATGGCTACACCTTC	CASSGTDYGYTF
TRBJ2-2	TRBV9	NA	16	NA	TGTGCCAGCAGCGTAGAGGGTCAGGGAGGTACCGGGGAGCTGTTTTTT	CASSVEGQGGTGELFF
TRBJ2-3	TRBV13	NA	14	NA	TGTGCCAGCACCCAAGCGGATCGCACAGATACGCAGTATTTT	CASTQADRTDTQYF
TRBJ2-2	TRBV30	NA	11	few	TGTGCCTGGGGGGAGCTAGGGGAGCTGTTTTTT	CAWGELGELFF
TRBJ1-2	TRBV30	NA	11	NA	TGTGCCTGGAGTGTACATGATGGCTACACCTTC	CAWSVHDGYTF
TRBJ2-3	TRBV5-1	TRBD2	18	NA	TGCGCCAGCAGCTTGGGAGCTAGCGGGGGGAGGGGCACAGATACGCAGTATTTT	CASSLGASGGRGTDTQYF
TRBJ2-3	TRBV9	NA	14	NA	TGTGCCAGCAGCGTAGCTAGCGACACAGATACGCAGTATTTT	CASSVASDTDTQYF
TRBJ1-2	TRBV13	TRBD1	13	few	TGTGCCACCGGGGACAGGGGTAACTATGGCTACACCTTC	CATGDRGNYGYTF
TRBJ2-5	TRBV11-2	NA	16	NA	TGTGCCAGCAGCTTAGCGGGACTCGCAATGTGGGAGACCCAGTACTTC	CASSLAGLAMWETQYF
TRBJ2-6	TRBV28	NA	19	NA	TGTGCCAGCAGACTGTACACCGGGACACCAGACTCTGGGGCCAACGTCCTGACTTTC	CASRLYTGTPDSGANVLTF
TRBJ1-2	TRBV2	NA	16	NA	TGTGCCAGCAGTGAGTGGTCGGGTTCCACTTTGCATGGCTACACCTTC	CASSEWSGSTLHGYTF
TRBJ2-7	TRBV6-5	TRBD1	13	few	TGTGCCAGCAGTAATTACAGGGGCGGGGAGCAGTACTTC	CASSNYRGGEQYF
TRBJ2-7	TRBV6-5	NA	13	NA	TGTGCCAGCAAGTTACAGGGCTCCTACGAGCAGTACTTC	CASKLQGSYEQYF
TRBJ2-1	TRBV29-1	TRBD2	15	NA	TGCAGCGTTAGGACTAGCGGGGATGCCTACAATGAGCAGTTCTTC	CSVRTSGDAYNEQFF
TRBJ1-2	TRBV6-5	TRBD1	13	NA	TGTGCCAGCAGATCACAGGGGGTTTTTGGCTACACCTTC	CASRSQGVFGYTF
TRBJ1-2	TRBV27	NA	15	NA	TGTGCCAGCAGTTTATACCCGGGGGCTAACTATGGCTACACCTTC	CASSLYPGANYGYTF
TRBJ2-7	TRBV7-2	NA	16	NA	TGTGCCAGCAGCTCGGTGGCTAGTTCATACTCCTACGAGCAGTACTTC	CASSSVASSYSYEQYF
TRBJ1-2	TRBV6-1	TRBD1	13	NA	TGTGCCAGCAGTGAAAAGACAGGGTATGGCTACACCTTC	CASSEKTGYGYTF
TRBJ2-1	TRBV7-6	TRBD1	15	NA	TGTGCCAGCAGCTTAGCCCGGGACAGATACAATGAGCAGTTCTTC	CASSLARDRYNEQFF
TRBJ2-2	TRBV10-3	NA	13	NA	TGTGCCATCAGTGACAGGGACACCGGGGAGCTGTTTTTT	CAISDRDTGELFF